The T cell receptor (beta chain) under discussion was sequenced for a study of regulatory T cells in long-lasting Graves disease. Looking at the study overall: Persistence in Graves' disease required over 5 years of antithyroid drugs plus positive TSH receptor antibodies. Whole-study results and caveats: In persistent patients, shared public clonotypes (roughly 2,800) outnumbered those in new patients (roughly 870). Preferential use of TRBV28, TRBJ1-2 and TRBJ2-5 was seen in persistent disease.

The table lists this clonotype with a few counts. Its antigen is as yet unknown. Time point here: persistent/refractory GD, antithyroid drugs over 5 years with positive TRAb. The TCR library was made from RNA that had been extracted from PBMCs in TRIzol. Researchers made TCR beta libraries by using iRepertoire HTBI primers and running Arm-PCR on CDR3 regions. In TCRdb, the multiplex PCR reads were re-called with MiXCR into one record per CDR3 protein. The sample carries over 250,000 distinct CDR3 sequences, under 25% recorded once. Per germline, CDR1 SGHTA and CDR2 FQGNSA. V lost 5 bases, J lost 6 bases, and 22 bases lay in between. There are 17 residues in the CDR3.

The chain combines TRBV7-2 with TRBJ2-2, with D uncertain. The sample was peripheral blood mononuclear cells (PBMCs), taken when the disease was refractory, from a patient treated with antithyroid drugs. This receptor was identified in a female donor with Graves disease. For the CDR3, the DNA is TGTGCCAGCAGCCTACTTCCCGTCAGGAGATGGGCCGGGGAGCTGTTTTTT. Translation gives CASSLLPVRRWAGELFF.